This T cell receptor beta chain is from a study of blood T cells in healthy people across ages. Healthy Caucasian individuals from Russia aged roughly 6 to 90 were enrolled as donors. For every donor, a draw yielded roughly 9.3 milliliters of peripheral blood. The CDR3 contains 17 residues. Trimming took 7 bases from V and 3 from J; bases not matched to a gene: 11. From germline, CDR1 is MDHEN and CDR2 SYDVKM. Sample-barcoded 5' priming and a J-beta primer mix drove a second PCR of roughly 6 to 12 cycles. Every sample gave at least 3 million paired-end reads containing CDR3. TCRdb re-analysed the 5' RACE reads in MiXCR, keeping a single row per CDR3 protein. The sample has hundreds of thousands of distinct CDR3 sequences, roughly 60% seen once; the top ten hold 20% to 25%.

Sequenced material: blood. V is TRBV28 and J is TRBJ2-3; 12 bases match TRBD2. The sequence derives from a man aged 30-40 years in good health. CDR3 amino acids: CASTLTSGSLGTDTQYF. The CDR3 DNA reads TGTGCCAGCACCCTGACTAGCGGGAGCTTGGGGACAGATACGCAGTATTTT. The variable domain in full, completed from reference TRBV28 and TRBJ2-3, reads DVKVTQSSRYLVKRTGEKVFLECVQDMDHENMFWYRQDPGLGLRLIYFSYDVKMKEKGDIPEGYSVSREKKERFSLILESASTNQTSMYLCASTLTSGSLGTDTQYFGPGTRLTVL.